The sequence of this T cell receptor beta chain was determined in a study of PD-1 blockade in mismatch repair-deficient tumors. Study information: All were previously treated, progressing patients with eleven to twelve mismatch repair-deficient cancer types. General study results and limits: Rapid post-treatment expansion, then contraction, generally preceding radiologic response, marked tumor-resident clones.

This clone was recorded once. Antigen: not known. TCRs were sequenced from a few patients responding to pembrolizumab. V lost 4 bases and J 11 bases, leaving 15 bases between the germline ends. The CDR3 extends over 14 amino acids. Germline loops: CDR1 SGHNT, CDR2 YENEEA. Method: immunoSEQ multiplex PCR; TCRdb's copy keeps in-frame clones and lacks some. The table lists 80,000 to 130,000 clones, approximately 80% of them singletons. Specimen: peripheral blood, collected roughly 35 weeks after starting pembrolizumab. The receptor comes from an adult with mismatch repair-deficient cancer. This sequence joins TRBV11-3 and TRBJ2-6; D might be TRBD2 (7 bases). The CDR3 region is CASSSYREGDVLTF. As DNA, the CDR3 is TGTGCCAGCAGCTCTTACAGGGAGGGTGACGTCCTGACTTTC.